The source of this T cell receptor beta chain is a study of radiation and T cells in renal cell carcinoma. Whole-study context: Nephrectomy followed 15 Gy stereotactic body radiation by 4 weeks. Regarding the study as a whole: Top tumor clonotypes rose in blood 2 weeks post-radiation, then contracted. Baseline intratumoral clonotype presence is unknown without pretreatment biopsies.

CDR1 is MGHDK, CDR2 SYGVNS, per germline. This CDR3 contains 13 residues. V shed 9 bases, J shed 5 bases, and the junction held 4 bases outside the gene matches. Time point indicated: baseline pretreatment blood. Treatment described: 15 Gy SBRT to primary tumor, nephrectomy 4 weeks later. Clear cell pathology was present in this patient's renal cell carcinoma. This table comes from immunoSEQ multiplex PCR, and its TCRdb copy is limited to in-frame clones, with some not included. This table holds roughly 120,000 clones, roughly four fifths found once. As to this clone: Its antigen is unknown.

The sequence came from a woman aged 55-70 years with renal cell carcinoma. The sample consisted of blood, taken from a patient whose treatment included radiotherapy and nephrectomy. The rearrangement uses TRBV25-1 and TRBJ2-3; TRBD1 aligns across 11 bases. The CDR3 sequence is CASGQGARDTQYF. In DNA form, the CDR3 reads TGTGCCAGTGGACAGGGGGCTCGAGATACGCAGTATTTT.